Listed below are T cell receptor beta chains from one sample, sequenced in a study of CD4 and CD8 cells across lung adenocarcinoma regions. TCRdb fed the PCR reads into MiXCR, producing one record per CDR3 protein. Among 7,500 to 8,500 distinct CDR3 sequences listed, around half were seen once. Material: CD8+ T cells from the center of a lung tumor. All receptors derive from a female donor with lung adenocarcinoma. The CD4 and CD8 labels of this study may be unreliable. Both conserved end residues are trimmed from each CDR3. Each record gives: V gene, J gene, CDR3 length, CDR3 protein.

V gene: TRBV6-1
J gene: TRBJ2-6
CDR3 length: 15
CDR3 protein: ASSEREISSGSNDQY

V gene: TRBV7-1
J gene: TRBJ2-3
CDR3 length: 12
CDR3 protein: AGTGVGDTDTQY

V gene: TRBV27
J gene: TRBJ2-1
CDR3 length: 16
CDR3 protein: ASSWDGRGDVKYNEQF

V gene: TRBV7-2
J gene: TRBJ2-4
CDR3 length: 12
CDR3 protein: GSTGLCAKDIQY

V gene: TRBV10-2
J gene: TRBJ2-4
CDR3 length: 12
CDR3 protein: AGNEGLDQNIQY

V gene: TRBV6-4
J gene: TRBJ2-2
CDR3 length: 13
CDR3 protein: ASSEGGQDTGELF

V gene: TRBV7-3
J gene: TRBJ2-3
CDR3 length: 11
CDR3 protein: ASSPYHSDAQF

V gene: TRBV6-1
J gene: TRBJ2-4
CDR3 length: 12
CDR3 protein: ASNGGLDKNTQY

V gene: TRBV7-2
J gene: TRBJ1-2
CDR3 length: 12
CDR3 protein: ASSSGTGGFGYT

V gene: TRBV7-9
J gene: TRBJ2-1
CDR3 length: 10
CDR3 protein: PSSMGQNAQF

V gene: TRBV10-1
J gene: TRBJ1-1
CDR3 length: 11
CDR3 protein: ASTESRDRRTF

V gene: TRBV7-3
J gene: -
CDR3 length: 14
CDR3 protein: ASSSGGHANTGEQY

V gene: TRBV19
J gene: TRBJ2-1
CDR3 length: 12
CDR3 protein: ASSPRLLDNEQF

V gene: TRBV7-2
J gene: -
CDR3 length: 9
CDR3 protein: ASLGGNMQY

V gene: TRBV28
J gene: TRBJ2-3
CDR3 length: 19
CDR3 protein: ASSLWAEGGKGGPGTETQY

V gene: TRBV7-2
J gene: TRBJ1-1
CDR3 length: 13
CDR3 protein: ASSPVPGANTEAF

V gene: TRBV10-3
J gene: TRBJ1-4
CDR3 length: 13
CDR3 protein: AIGVSGSPNEKLF

V gene: TRBV6-1
J gene: TRBJ2-1
CDR3 length: 14
CDR3 protein: ASRSGKTLSYDAQF

V gene: TRBV7-2
J gene: -
CDR3 length: 9
CDR3 protein: ASLAQKTQY

V gene: TRBV5-8
J gene: TRBJ2-4
CDR3 length: 13
CDR3 protein: GSVSGRWAKDTQY

V gene: TRBV10-3
J gene: TRBJ1-2
CDR3 length: 11
CDR3 protein: AISESQGDGYT

V gene: TRBV7-7
J gene: -
CDR3 length: 21
CDR3 protein: ASSLASRRTGGGVSRDQETQY

V gene: TRBV7-6
J gene: -
CDR3 length: 12
CDR3 protein: ASSLGGGNYEQY

V gene: TRBV12-3/TRBV12-4
J gene: TRBJ1-3
CDR3 length: 11
CDR3 protein: ASRDLQGNTIY

V gene: TRBV19
J gene: -
CDR3 length: 14
CDR3 protein: ASSTPPDRISYEQF

V gene: TRBV6-1
J gene: TRBJ2-1
CDR3 length: 12
CDR3 protein: ASRTPRVSYEQF

V gene: TRBV9
J gene: TRBJ2-7
CDR3 length: 12
CDR3 protein: ASSEWDGPYEQY

V gene: TRBV7-8
J gene: TRBJ2-1
CDR3 length: 15
CDR3 protein: ASSRSVAGGSYNEQF

V gene: TRBV6-1
J gene: TRBJ2-5
CDR3 length: 14
CDR3 protein: ASSPQRGGGRETQY

V gene: TRBV11-1
J gene: TRBJ2-3
CDR3 length: 13
CDR3 protein: ASSLGGPGADTQY

V gene: TRBV6-1
J gene: -
CDR3 length: 13
CDR3 protein: ASSMSGVASHEQY

V gene: TRBV4-3
J gene: TRBJ2-7
CDR3 length: 13
CDR3 protein: ASSQFSGGSYEQY

V gene: TRBV6-1
J gene: TRBJ2-1
CDR3 length: 15
CDR3 protein: ASSERMGTGWEETQY

V gene: TRBV12-3/TRBV12-4
J gene: TRBJ2-4
CDR3 length: 11
CDR3 protein: ASSRGSQDTQY

V gene: TRBV27
J gene: TRBJ2-3
CDR3 length: 11
CDR3 protein: ASSPCVTNTQY

V gene: TRBV7-2
J gene: -
CDR3 length: 13
CDR3 protein: ASSLAFGRTNEQY

V gene: TRBV7-7
J gene: TRBJ2-3
CDR3 length: 11
CDR3 protein: ASGFSRTDTQY

V gene: TRBV12-3/TRBV12-4
J gene: TRBJ2-5
CDR3 length: 14
CDR3 protein: ASRHGMGAEGNTQY

V gene: TRBV10-3
J gene: TRBJ2-3
CDR3 length: 11
CDR3 protein: ASTIGDQDTQY

V gene: TRBV12-3/TRBV12-4
J gene: TRBJ1-6
CDR3 length: 13
CDR3 protein: ASTRSGTGSSPLH

V gene: TRBV7-6
J gene: TRBJ2-5
CDR3 length: 16
CDR3 protein: ASICAGLGGRDQETQY

V gene: TRBV28
J gene: TRBJ1-5
CDR3 length: 9
CDR3 protein: ASRSNQPQH

V gene: TRBV11-3
J gene: TRBJ2-3
CDR3 length: 13
CDR3 protein: ASGLGGSYEDTQY

V gene: TRBV6-1
J gene: TRBJ2-5
CDR3 length: 9
CDR3 protein: ASSVKETQY

V gene: TRBV6-1
J gene: TRBJ2-3
CDR3 length: 12
CDR3 protein: ASKAGEGADTQY

V gene: TRBV7-2
J gene: -
CDR3 length: 9
CDR3 protein: GGLEGNTQY

V gene: TRBV27
J gene: TRBJ2-3
CDR3 length: 11
CDR3 protein: ASSPCVTKTQY

V gene: TRBV4-3
J gene: TRBJ1-1
CDR3 length: 13
CDR3 protein: ASTSGTRAGTEAF

V gene: TRBV7-2
J gene: TRBJ2-1
CDR3 length: 13
CDR3 protein: ASSFSGTRGNEQF

V gene: TRBV7-3
J gene: -
CDR3 length: 12
CDR3 protein: AGSWSRGPDTQY